The rows below give T cell receptor beta chains drawn from one sample of a study of shared clonotypes between healthy human individuals. Sequencing was performed with immunoSEQ multiplex PCR; in TCRdb, only in-frame clones are kept and a portion is missing. The sample has more than 2 million clones; 90% to 95% are singletons. Sample: naive CD4+ T cells sorted from blood. The receptors come from a man younger than 35 in good health. CDR3s include the opening cysteine and the closing phenylalanine or tryptophan. D genes are given only for firm matches. Not every row has a clone size; where given, it reads once, few, many or a size class.

>-|TRBD2|TRBV19|TRBJ2-7
CASSTQAGGGYEQYF
TGTGCCAGTAGTACCCAAGCGGGAGGGGGTTACGAGCAGTACTTC
>-|TRBD2|TRBV30|TRBJ2-5
CAWSVPLAGGRETQYF
TGTGCCTGGAGTGTCCCACTAGCGGGAGGGCGGGAGACCCAGTACTTC
>-|TRBD1|TRBV5-1|TRBJ1-4
CASSSGDSATNEKLFF
TGCGCCAGCAGCTCTGGGGACAGTGCAACTAATGAAAAACTGTTTTTT
>-|TRBD2|TRBV9|TRBJ2-2
CASSVGVSGRIGGELFF
TGTGCCAGCAGCGTAGGGGTTAGCGGGAGGATAGGCGGGGAGCTGTTTTTT
>-|TRBD2|TRBV7-2|TRBJ2-3
CASSSGTSYPDTQYF
TGTGCCAGCAGCTCCGGGACTAGTTACCCAGATACGCAGTATTTT
>few|-|TRBV15|TRBJ2-7
CATSRDGYEQYF
TGTGCCACCAGCAGAGACGGCTACGAGCAGTACTTC
>once|-|TRBV18|TRBJ1-2
CASSPLNGNYGYTF
TGTGCCAGCTCACCACTCAACGGGAACTATGGCTACACCTTC
>-|-|TRBV28|TRBJ1-5
CASTSRGGQPQHF
TGTGCCAGCACCTCGCGGGGTGGGCAGCCCCAGCATTTT
>-|-|TRBV10-2|TRBJ2-2
CASSERPSGELFF
TGCGCCAGCAGTGAAAGACCTTCCGGGGAGCTGTTTTTT
>-|-|TRBV30|TRBJ1-2
CAWSVHRANYGYTF
TGTGCCTGGAGTGTACACCGAGCTAACTATGGCTACACCTTC